These T cell receptor beta chains were read from a single sample in a study of T cell responses to AZD1222 COVID-19 vaccine. Sequenced by immunoSEQ multiplex PCR; TCRdb stores in-frame clones only, minus some. In the table there are around 110,000 clones, 80% to 90% of which are singletons. This specimen consisted of peripheral blood, obtained on day 0 of MenACWY control vaccination. The receptors originated from an adult in good health. Each CDR3 is given with its conserved first and last residue. The D gene is left open where the match is weak. Clone sizes are given selectively: once, few, many, or a class where the clone is expanded.

v_gene	d_gene	len	j_gene	abundance	CDR3aa	CDR3nt
TRBV7-9	.	12	TRBJ1-1	.	CASSHWGTEAFF	TGTGCCAGCAGCCACTGGGGCACTGAAGCTTTCTTT
TRBV9	TRBD2	18	TRBJ2-2	medium-sized	CASSVDPTSGGNTGELFF	TGTGCCAGCAGCGTAGATCCGACTAGCGGGGGGAACACCGGGGAGCTGTTTTTT
TRBV3-1/TRBV3-2	.	14	TRBJ1-2	.	CASSLMTANYGYTF	TGTGCCAGCAGCCTCATGACAGCTAACTATGGCTACACCTTC
TRBV7-8	.	20	TRBJ2-6	.	CASSLNNMAGRIAGANVLTF	TGTGCCAGCAGCTTAAATAATATGGCAGGACGGATCGCTGGGGCCAACGTCCTGACTTTC
TRBV20-1	.	14	TRBJ1-6	.	CSASPGGFDSPLHF	TGCAGTGCTAGTCCCGGGGGTTTCGATTCACCCCTCCACTTT
TRBV4-2	TRBD1	14	TRBJ2-7	.	CASSRGTGDGEQYF	TGTGCCAGCAGCAGAGGGACAGGGGACGGTGAGCAGTACTTC
TRBV28	TRBD2	16	TRBJ2-1	.	CASRSLLAGAYNEQFF	TGTGCCAGCAGATCCCTCCTAGCGGGGGCCTACAATGAGCAGTTCTTC
TRBV6-5	TRBD2	12	TRBJ2-7	once	CASTGLANEQYF	TGTGCCAGCACGGGACTAGCGAACGAGCAGTACTTC
TRBV12-3/TRBV12-4	.	12	TRBJ2-7	few	CASSLPPYEQYF	TGTGCCAGCAGTTTACCTCCCTACGAGCAGTACTTC
TRBV7-3	.	13	TRBJ2-3	.	CASSFDGTDTQYF	TGTGCCAGCAGCTTTGACGGGACAGATACGCAGTATTTT
TRBV30	.	12	TRBJ1-5	.	CAWSDSNQPQHF	TGTGCCTGGAGCGACAGTAATCAGCCCCAGCATTTT
TRBV18	TRBD2	17	TRBJ2-7	.	CASSPPILAGGLGEQYF	TGTGCCAGCTCACCACCGATCTTAGCGGGGGGCCTGGGCGAGCAGTACTTC
TRBV6-5	.	13	TRBJ2-5	.	CASSPGLRETQYF	TGTGCCAGCAGCCCAGGGTTACGGGAGACCCAGTACTTC
TRBV2	.	17	TRBJ2-1	.	CASSRMARGSSYNEQFF	TGTGCCAGCAGCCGAATGGCCCGGGGGTCCTCCTACAATGAGCAGTTCTTC
TRBV14	TRBD1	13	TRBJ1-2	.	CASSRQPGQDYTF	TGTGCCAGCAGCCGACAGCCGGGACAGGACTACACCTTC
TRBV6-1	.	11	TRBJ1-2	.	CASSSGQFYTF	TGTGCCAGCAGTTCTGGACAGTTCTACACCTTC
TRBV11-2	.	14	TRBJ2-7	few	CASSLVVSSYEQYF	TGTGCCAGCAGCTTAGTAGTCAGCTCCTACGAGCAGTACTTC
TRBV9	.	15	TRBJ2-3	.	CASSVGSGPTRTQYF	TGTGCCAGCAGCGTAGGAAGCGGCCCTACCCGTACGCAGTATTTT
TRBV7-2	TRBD1	19	TRBJ2-5	.	CASSLILIEQGMDQETQYF	TGTGCCAGCAGCCTAATACTTATAGAACAGGGGATGGACCAAGAGACCCAGTACTTC
TRBV6-2/TRBV6-3	.	14	TRBJ1-2	once	CASSYIQTTYGYTF	TGTGCCAGCAGTTACATCCAGACCACCTATGGCTACACCTTC
TRBV7-2	.	15	TRBJ1-4	.	CASSPALASNEKLFF	TGTGCCAGCAGCCCGGCTTTAGCCTCTAATGAAAAACTGTTTTTT
TRBV11-2	.	14	TRBJ2-2	.	CASSLLESTGELFF	TGTGCCAGCAGCCTCCTGGAGAGCACCGGGGAGCTGTTTTTT
TRBV4-2	TRBD1	15	TRBJ1-2	few	CASSQTDRLNYGYTF	TGTGCCAGCAGCCAAACGGACAGGCTAAACTATGGCTACACCTTC
TRBV5-1	.	15	TRBJ1-1	once	CASSNEGQPNTEAFF	TGCGCCAGCAGCAACGAGGGACAACCGAACACTGAAGCTTTCTTT
TRBV18	TRBD1	15	TRBJ1-5	once	CASSLGQGADQPQHF	TGTGCCAGCTCACTAGGACAGGGGGCTGATCAGCCCCAGCATTTT
TRBV6-5	.	15	TRBJ1-1	.	CASSYYATMNTEAFF	TGTGCCAGCAGTTACTACGCCACAATGAACACTGAAGCTTTCTTT
TRBV12-3/TRBV12-4	.	13	TRBJ1-2	few	CASSYAGNYGYTF	TGTGCCAGCAGTTATGCGGGTAACTATGGCTACACCTTC
TRBV2	.	14	TRBJ1-5	.	CASAERRYNQPQHF	TGTGCCAGCGCCGAAAGAAGGTACAATCAGCCCCAGCATTTT
TRBV6-5	.	14	TRBJ1-4	.	CASSYRGMNEKLFF	TGTGCCAGCAGTTACCGTGGGATGAATGAAAAACTGTTTTTT
TRBV2	TRBD1	15	TRBJ2-3	.	CASTRQGKNTDTQYF	TGTGCCAGCACCCGACAGGGGAAGAATACAGATACGCAGTATTTT
TRBV6-2/TRBV6-3	.	15	TRBJ1-5	.	CASSQGFYSNQPQHF	TGTGCCAGCAGTCAGGGCTTTTATAGCAATCAGCCCCAGCATTTT
TRBV10-1	TRBD2	17	TRBJ2-2	.	CASSLNTSGGDAGELFF	TGCGCCAGCAGTCTAAATACTAGCGGGGGGGACGCCGGGGAGCTGTTTTTT
TRBV7-2	.	17	TRBJ2-6	.	CASSSKGTSSGANVLTF	TGTGCCAGCAGCTCTAAGGGCACTAGCTCTGGGGCCAACGTCCTGACTTTC
TRBV3-1/TRBV3-2	.	16	TRBJ2-3	.	CASSQVSGSLTDTQYF	TGTGCCAGCAGCCAAGTGTCGGGGAGCCTCACAGATACGCAGTATTTT
TRBV24-1	.	15	TRBJ2-1	.	CATSDTTRIINEQFF	TGTGCCACCAGTGATACGACTAGAATCATCAATGAGCAGTTCTTC
TRBV27	.	15	TRBJ1-1	.	CASSWGGTTRTEAFF	TGTGCCAGCAGTTGGGGGGGCACCACACGCACTGAAGCTTTCTTT
TRBV19	.	13	TRBJ1-1	.	CASSSQVNTEAFF	TGTGCCAGTAGTTCACAGGTGAACACTGAAGCTTTCTTT
TRBV18	.	11	TRBJ2-5	once	CASSPGETQYF	TGTGCCAGCTCACCTGGAGAGACCCAGTACTTC
TRBV5-1	.	14	TRBJ2-7	.	CASGDRRGSYEQYF	TGCGCCAGCGGGGATAGGAGGGGGAGCTACGAGCAGTACTTC
TRBV6-2/TRBV6-3	.	15	TRBJ2-7	.	CASSYSWRGSYEQYF	TGTGCCAGCAGTTACTCGTGGAGGGGATCCTACGAGCAGTACTTC
TRBV2	.	13	TRBJ1-1	few	CASAGTANTEAFF	TGTGCCAGCGCCGGGACGGCGAACACTGAAGCTTTCTTT
TRBV29-1	.	11	TRBJ1-1	.	CSVEMGRGAFF	TGCAGCGTTGAAATGGGGAGGGGAGCTTTCTTT
TRBV5-1	TRBD2	16	TRBJ2-2	once	CASSPGLAGGAGELFF	TGCGCCAGCAGCCCTGGACTAGCGGGGGGGGCCGGGGAGCTGTTTTTT
TRBV13	TRBD1	16	TRBJ2-7	.	CASSSGQGAFSYEQYF	TGTGCCAGCAGCTCAGGACAGGGGGCATTTTCCTACGAGCAGTACTTC
TRBV5-6	TRBD1	17	TRBJ1-5	once	CASRKGTGGGSNQPQHF	TGTGCCAGCAGGAAAGGAACAGGGGGCGGCAGCAATCAGCCCCAGCATTTT
TRBV18	.	13	TRBJ1-1	.	CASSPLILTEAFF	TGTGCCAGCTCACCACTGATTCTCACTGAAGCTTTCTTT